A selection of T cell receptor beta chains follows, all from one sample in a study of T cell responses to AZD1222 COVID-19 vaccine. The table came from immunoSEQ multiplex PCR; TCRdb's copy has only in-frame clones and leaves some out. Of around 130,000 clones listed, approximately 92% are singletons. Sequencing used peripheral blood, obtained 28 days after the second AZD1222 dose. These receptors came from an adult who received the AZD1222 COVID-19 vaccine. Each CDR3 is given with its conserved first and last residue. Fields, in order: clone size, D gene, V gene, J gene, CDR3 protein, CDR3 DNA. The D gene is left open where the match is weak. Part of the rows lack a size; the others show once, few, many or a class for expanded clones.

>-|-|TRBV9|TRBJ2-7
CASSVQGFGEQYF
TGTGCCAGCAGCGTACAGGGGTTTGGGGAGCAGTACTTC
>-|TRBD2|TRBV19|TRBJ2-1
CASSMMAGGTNNEQFF
TGTGCCAGTAGTATGATGGCGGGAGGGACGAACAATGAGCAGTTCTTC
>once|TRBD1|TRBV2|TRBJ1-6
CASTGTTGANSPLHF
TGTGCCAGCACCGGAACGACAGGGGCAAATTCACCCCTCCACTTT
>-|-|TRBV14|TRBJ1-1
CASSQELSGEAFF
TGTGCCAGCAGCCAAGAACTATCGGGGGAAGCTTTCTTT
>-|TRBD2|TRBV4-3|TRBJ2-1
CASSQQTSGGSDEQFF
TGCGCCAGCAGCCAACAAACTAGCGGGGGTTCCGATGAGCAGTTCTTC
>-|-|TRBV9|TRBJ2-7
CASSVDSLSYEQYF
TGTGCCAGCAGCGTAGACAGCCTCTCCTACGAGCAGTACTTC
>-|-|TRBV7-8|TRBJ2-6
CASSLSDRVGSGANVLTF
-
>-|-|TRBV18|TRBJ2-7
CASSPPSGADEQYF
TGTGCCAGCTCACCACCGTCGGGGGCCGACGAGCAGTACTTC
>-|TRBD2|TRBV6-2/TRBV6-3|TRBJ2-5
CASSYGTSGQMKETQYF
TGTGCCAGCAGTTACGGGACTAGCGGGCAAATGAAAGAGACCCAGTACTTC
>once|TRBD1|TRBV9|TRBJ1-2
CASSADVDRGNYGYTF
TGTGCCAGCAGCGCCGATGTGGACAGGGGGAACTATGGCTACACCTTC
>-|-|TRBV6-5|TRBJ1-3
CASKSPSAGNTIYF
TGTGCCAGCAAGTCGCCGTCGGCTGGGAACACCATATATTTT
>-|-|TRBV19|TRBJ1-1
CASSTGGLLSEAFF
TGTGCCAGTAGTACTGGCGGCCTACTCTCTGAAGCTTTCTTT
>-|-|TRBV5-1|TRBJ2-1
CASSLYSDYNEQFF
TGCGCCAGCAGCTTGTATTCGGACTACAATGAGCAGTTCTTC
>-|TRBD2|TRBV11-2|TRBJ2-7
CASSLSRLAGVEQYF
TGTGCCAGCAGCTTATCTCGACTAGCGGGGGTTGAGCAGTACTTC
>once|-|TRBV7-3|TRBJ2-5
CASSLEGSKTQYF
TGTGCCAGCAGCTTAGAGGGATCTAAGACCCAGTACTTC
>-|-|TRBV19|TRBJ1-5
CASSIHRVTNQPQHF
TGTGCCAGTAGTATCCACAGGGTAACCAATCAGCCCCAGCATTTT
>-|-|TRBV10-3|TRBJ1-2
CAINGGIYGYTF
TGTGCCATCAATGGGGGGATCTATGGCTACACCTTC
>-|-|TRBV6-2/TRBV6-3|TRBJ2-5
CASSHRETQYF
TGTGCCAGCAGTCACCGGGAGACCCAGTACTTC
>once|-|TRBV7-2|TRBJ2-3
CASSPEVVTDTQYF
TGTGCCAGCAGCCCGGAGGTTGTCACAGATACGCAGTATTTT
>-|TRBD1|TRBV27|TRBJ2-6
CASRRQGNANVLTF
TGTGCCAGCAGACGACAGGGAAACGCCAACGTCCTGACTTTC
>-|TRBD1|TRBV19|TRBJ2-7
CASSLGTGGREQYF
TGTGCCAGTAGCCTCGGGACAGGGGGGCGCGAGCAGTACTTC
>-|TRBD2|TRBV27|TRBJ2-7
CASSLGTTYEQYF
TGTGCCAGCAGTTTAGGGACTACCTACGAGCAGTACTTC
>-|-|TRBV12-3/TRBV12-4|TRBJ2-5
CASKRREETQYF
TGTGCCAGCAAGCGCCGAGAAGAGACCCAGTACTTC
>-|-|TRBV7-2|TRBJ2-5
CASSPSVGVETQYF
TGTGCCAGCAGCCCATCGGTGGGGGTAGAGACCCAGTACTTC
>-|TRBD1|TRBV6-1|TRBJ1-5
CASSGAGTDAFYSNQPQHF
TGTGCCAGCAGTGGGGCCGGGACAGATGCGTTTTATAGCAATCAGCCCCAGCATTTT
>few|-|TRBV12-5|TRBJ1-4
CASGLVQEKLFF
TGTGCTAGTGGTTTGGTACAAGAAAAACTGTTTTTT
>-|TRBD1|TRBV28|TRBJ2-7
CASKLQGAQYEQYF
TGTGCCAGCAAATTACAGGGGGCGCAGTACGAGCAGTACTTC
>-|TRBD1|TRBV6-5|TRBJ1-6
CAIRQGAQSSPLHF
TGTGCCATCCGACAGGGTGCTCAGAGTTCACCCCTCCACTTT
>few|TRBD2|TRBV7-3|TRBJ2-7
CASSPGGSGVYEQYF
TGTGCCAGCAGCCCGGGGGGTAGCGGGGTCTACGAGCAGTACTTC
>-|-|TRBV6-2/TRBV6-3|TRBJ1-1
CASSYRGNTEAFF
TGTGCCAGCAGTTACCGAGGGAACACTGAAGCTTTCTTT
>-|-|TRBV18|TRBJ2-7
CASSPQAESYEQYF
TGTGCCAGCTCACCACAGGCGGAATCCTACGAGCAGTACTTC
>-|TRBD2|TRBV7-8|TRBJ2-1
CASSRLAGGPNEQFF
TGTGCCAGCAGCCGGCTAGCGGGGGGGCCGAATGAGCAGTTCTTC
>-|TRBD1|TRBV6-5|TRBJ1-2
CASRLDRVTAGYTF
TGTGCCAGCAGGTTAGACAGGGTAACGGCCGGCTACACCTTC
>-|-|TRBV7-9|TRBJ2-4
CASSPPWSNIQYF
TGTGCCAGCAGCCCCCCCTGGTCAAACATTCAGTACTTC
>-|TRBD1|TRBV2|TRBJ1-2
CASNGQGKFVISHGYTF
TGTGCCAGCAACGGACAGGGGAAGTTCGTGATTTCTCATGGCTACACCTTC
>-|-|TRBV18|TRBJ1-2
CASSPLLANYGYTF
TGTGCCAGCTCACCCCTTCTAGCTAACTATGGCTACACCTTC
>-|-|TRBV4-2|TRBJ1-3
CASSQEVGQSSGNTIYF
TGTGCCAGCAGCCAAGAGGTAGGACAGAGCTCTGGAAACACCATATATTTT
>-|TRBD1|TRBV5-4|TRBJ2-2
CASSLEGGRAGELFF
TGTGCCAGCAGCTTGGAAGGGGGCAGGGCCGGGGAGCTGTTTTTT
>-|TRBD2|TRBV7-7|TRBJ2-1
CASSLTAGVNNEQFF
TGTGCCAGCAGCTTAACAGCGGGAGTTAACAATGAGCAGTTCTTC
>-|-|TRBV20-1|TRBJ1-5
CSARGATSQHF
TGCAGTGCTAGGGGCGCTACGTCCCAGCATTTT